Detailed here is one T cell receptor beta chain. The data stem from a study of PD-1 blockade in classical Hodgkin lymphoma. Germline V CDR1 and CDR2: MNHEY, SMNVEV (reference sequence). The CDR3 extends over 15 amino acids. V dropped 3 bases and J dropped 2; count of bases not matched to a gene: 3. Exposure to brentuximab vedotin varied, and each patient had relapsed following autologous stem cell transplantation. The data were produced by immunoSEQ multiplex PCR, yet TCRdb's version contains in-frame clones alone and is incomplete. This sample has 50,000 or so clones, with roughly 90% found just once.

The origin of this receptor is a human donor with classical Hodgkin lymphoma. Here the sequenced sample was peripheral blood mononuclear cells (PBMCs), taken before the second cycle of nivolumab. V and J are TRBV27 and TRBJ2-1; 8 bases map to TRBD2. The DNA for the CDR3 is TGTGCCAGCAGTTTCCAGACTAGCGCCTACAATGAGCAGTTCTTC. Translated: CASSFQTSAYNEQFF.